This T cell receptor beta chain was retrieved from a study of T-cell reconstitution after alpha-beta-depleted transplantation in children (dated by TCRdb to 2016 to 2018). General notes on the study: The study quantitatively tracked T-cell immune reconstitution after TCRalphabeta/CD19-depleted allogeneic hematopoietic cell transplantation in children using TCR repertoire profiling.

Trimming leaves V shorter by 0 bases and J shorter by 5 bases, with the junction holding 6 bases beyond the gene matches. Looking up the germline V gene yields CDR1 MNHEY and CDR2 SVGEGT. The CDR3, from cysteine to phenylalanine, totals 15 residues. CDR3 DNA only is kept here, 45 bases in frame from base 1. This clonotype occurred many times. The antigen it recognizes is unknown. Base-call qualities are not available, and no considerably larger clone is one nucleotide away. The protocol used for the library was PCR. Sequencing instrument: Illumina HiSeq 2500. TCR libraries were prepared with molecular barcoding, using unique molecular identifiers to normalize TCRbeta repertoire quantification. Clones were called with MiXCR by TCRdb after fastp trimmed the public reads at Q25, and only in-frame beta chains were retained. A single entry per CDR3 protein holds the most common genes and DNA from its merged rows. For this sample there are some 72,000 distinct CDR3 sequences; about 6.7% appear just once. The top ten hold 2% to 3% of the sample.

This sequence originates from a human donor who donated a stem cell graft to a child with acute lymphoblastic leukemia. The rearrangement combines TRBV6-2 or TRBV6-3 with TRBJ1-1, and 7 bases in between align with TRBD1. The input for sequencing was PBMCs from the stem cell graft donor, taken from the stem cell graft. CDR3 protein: CASSYSSQGETEAFF. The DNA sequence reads TGTGCCAGCAGTTACTCGAGTCAGGGGGAAACTGAAGCTTTCTTT.